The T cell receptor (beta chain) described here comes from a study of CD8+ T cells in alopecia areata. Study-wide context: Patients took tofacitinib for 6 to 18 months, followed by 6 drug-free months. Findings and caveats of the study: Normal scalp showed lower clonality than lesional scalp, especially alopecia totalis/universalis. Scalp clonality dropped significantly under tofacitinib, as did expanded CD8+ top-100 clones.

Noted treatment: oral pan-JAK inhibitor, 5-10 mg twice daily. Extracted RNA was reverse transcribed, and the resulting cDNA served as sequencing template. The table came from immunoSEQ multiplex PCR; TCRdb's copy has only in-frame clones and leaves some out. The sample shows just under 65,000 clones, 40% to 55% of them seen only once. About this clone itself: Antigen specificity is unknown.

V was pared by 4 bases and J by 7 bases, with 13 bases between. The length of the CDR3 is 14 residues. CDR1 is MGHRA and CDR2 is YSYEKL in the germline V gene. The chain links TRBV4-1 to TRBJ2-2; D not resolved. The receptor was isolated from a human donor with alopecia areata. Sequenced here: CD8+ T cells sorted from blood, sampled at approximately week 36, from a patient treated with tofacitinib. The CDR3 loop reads CASSRIQVGGELFF. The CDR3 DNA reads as TGCGCCAGCAGCCGAATCCAGGTGGGCGGGGAGCTGTTTTTT.